This TCR beta chain appears in the sequencing data of a study of blood T cell repertoires in COVID-19. Study background: COVID-19 samples, acute and convalescent, were from the United States, Italy and Spain. PBMCs, B-cell-depleted T cells, or T cells provided the cDNA or gDNA that made up the material.

The sample holds one count of this clone. V was cut by 2 bases and J by 0 bases, with 11 bases left in between. Germline CDR1 is MGHRA and CDR2 is YSYEKL. The CDR3 has 15 amino acids. Profiled with immunoSEQ multiplex PCR; TCRdb holds only in-frame clones, not every one. The table has around 170,000 clones, roughly 84% seen once; the top ten hold around an eighth. V and J are TRBV4-1 and TRBJ2-7; no reliable D call. The sample comprised peripheral blood. The receptor was derived from a man between 18 and 29 years old with active or convalescent COVID-19. The CDR3 is CASSQRAISSYEQYF. CDR3 DNA sequence: TGCGCCAGCAGCCAACGAGCGATTAGCTCCTACGAGCAGTACTTC.